A single sample is the source of the 5 T cell receptor beta chains below, sequenced in a study of blood T cell repertoires in COVID-19. Some clones are missing from TCRdb's copy, which holds only in-frame ones; the method was immunoSEQ multiplex PCR. The sample holds about 33,000 clones; roughly nine tenths are singletons and the top ten take 9.5% to 10%. Sequencing input: peripheral blood. These TCRs come from a human donor with active COVID-19. The donor label of this sample is uncertain.

The chain employs TRBV11-2 and TRBJ1-1; no definite D call. CDR3 length: 15 residues. Deletions cut 4 bases from V and 2 bases from J, with 14 bases between. Per germline, CDR1 SGHAT and CDR2 FQNNGV. In nucleotides, the CDR3 is TGTGCCAGCAGCTGGAGGTCCTATGATAACACTGAAGCTTTCTTT. Translated: CASSWRSYDNTEAFF.

This clone was found a few times. The rearrangement links TRBV5-1 to TRBJ2-7, with D uncertain. Trimming stripped 3 bases from V and 1 base from J, with 2 bases between. The CDR3 is 11 amino acids. Looked up from germline, CDR1 is SGHRS and CDR2 is YFSETQ. The CDR3 here is CASSSSYEQYF. DNA of the CDR3: TGCGCCAGCAGCTCTTCCTACGAGCAGTACTTC.

The chain links TRBV27 to TRBJ2-3, with D uncertain. Trimming took off 2 bases at V and 0 bases at J, with 27 bases between the two ends. Germline loops: CDR1 MNHEY, CDR2 SMNVEV (reference sequence). This CDR3 has 21 residues. CDR3 bases: TGTGCCAGCAGTTTAAGGCATCCAGCAGCCTCTCCCCTAGATAGCACAGATACGCAGTATTTT. Protein sequence: CASSLRHPAASPLDSTDTQYF.

The J gene is TRBJ2-3, the V gene TRBV27, with D perhaps TRBD2 (6 bases). The germline CDR1 and CDR2 sequences are MNHEY and SMNVEV (reference sequence). CDR3 length equals 22 residues. V was pared by 9 bases and J by 3 bases, with 40 bases between. The CDR3 region is CASSHQRRLAGWLDHETDTQYF. The DNA for the CDR3 is TGTGCCAGTTCGCATCAGCGCCGTTTGGCGGGGTGGCTGGACCACGAGACAGATACGCAGTATTTT.

This chain uses TRBV25-1 with TRBJ1-2, with D unresolved. CDR3 length: 14 amino acids. Trimming took 2 bases from V and 2 from J, leaving 9 bases between them. Germline V lookup: CDR1 MGHDK, CDR2 SYGVNS. The DNA for the CDR3 is TGTGCCAGCAGTGAAGCGGGCACCAACTATGGCTACACCTTC. Amino acid sequence: CASSEAGTNYGYTF.